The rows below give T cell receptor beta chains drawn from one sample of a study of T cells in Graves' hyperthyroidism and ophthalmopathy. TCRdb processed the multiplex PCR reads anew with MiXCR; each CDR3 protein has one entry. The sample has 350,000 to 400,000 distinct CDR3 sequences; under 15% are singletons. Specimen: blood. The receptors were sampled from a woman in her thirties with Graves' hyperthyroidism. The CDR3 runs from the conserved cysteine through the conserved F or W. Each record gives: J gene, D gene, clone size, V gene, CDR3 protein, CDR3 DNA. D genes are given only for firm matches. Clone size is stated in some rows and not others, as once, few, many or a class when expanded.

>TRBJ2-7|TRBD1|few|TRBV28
CANSLGTGGIFSYEQYF
TGTGCCAACAGTTTAGGGACAGGGGGCATTTTCTCCTACGAGCAGTACTTC
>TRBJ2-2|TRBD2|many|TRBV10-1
CASSMTSGSSGELFF
TGCGCCAGCAGTATGACTAGCGGGAGTTCCGGGGAGCTGTTTTTT
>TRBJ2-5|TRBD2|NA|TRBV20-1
CSAPGLADQETQYF
TGCAGTGCTCCGGGACTAGCGGATCAAGAGACCCAGTACTTC
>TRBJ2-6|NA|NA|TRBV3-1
CASSLAVKRSGANVLTF
TGTGCCAGCAGCTTGGCAGTGAAGCGCTCTGGGGCCAACGTCCTGACTTTC
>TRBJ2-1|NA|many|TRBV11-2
CASSLFSGPSYNEQFF
TGTGCCAGCAGCTTATTTTCGGGTCCCTCCTACAATGAGCAGTTCTTC
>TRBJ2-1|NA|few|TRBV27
CASSLYTNSYNEQFF
TGTGCCAGCAGTTTGTATACCAACTCCTACAATGAGCAGTTCTTC
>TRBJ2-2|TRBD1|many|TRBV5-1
CASSLPGQYTGELFF
TGCGCCAGCAGCTTACCGGGACAGTACACCGGGGAGCTGTTTTTT
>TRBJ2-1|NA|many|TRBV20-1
CSARTSQTWEQFF
TGCAGTGCTAGAACTAGCCAGACGTGGGAGCAGTTCTTC
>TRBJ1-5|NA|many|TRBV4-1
CASSPNRASNQPQHF
TGCGCCAGCAGCCCGAACAGGGCCTCTAATCAGCCCCAGCATTTT
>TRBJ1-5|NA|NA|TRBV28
CASSFERNQPQHF
TGTGCCAGCAGTTTTGAACGGAATCAGCCCCAGCATTTT
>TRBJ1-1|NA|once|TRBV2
CASTRDIGGNTEAFF
TGTGCCAGCACGCGGGATATTGGGGGGAACACTGAAGCTTTCTTT
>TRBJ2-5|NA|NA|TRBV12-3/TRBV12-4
CASSLGDTRFQETQYF
TGTGCCAGCAGTTTAGGGGACACGCGATTCCAAGAGACCCAGTACTTC
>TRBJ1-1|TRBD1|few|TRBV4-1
CASRGPLGQPNTEAFF
TGCGCCAGCAGGGGACCCTTGGGACAGCCGAACACTGAAGCTTTCTTT
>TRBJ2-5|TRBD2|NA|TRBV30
CAWSSSGSVETQYF
TGTGCCTGGTCCTCCAGCGGGAGCGTCGAGACCCAGTACTTC
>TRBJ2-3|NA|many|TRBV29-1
CSVELLTDTQYF
TGCAGCGTTGAATTGCTCACAGATACGCAGTATTTT
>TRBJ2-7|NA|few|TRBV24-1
CATSDRTASYEQYF
TGTGCCACCAGTGACCGGACAGCCTCCTACGAGCAGTACTTC
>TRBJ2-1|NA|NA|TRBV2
CASSEFGVNEQFF
TGTGCCAGCAGTGAATTCGGGGTAAATGAGCAGTTCTTC
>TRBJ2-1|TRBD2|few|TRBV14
CASATSGSVYNEQFF
TGTGCCAGCGCCACTAGCGGGAGTGTCTACAATGAGCAGTTCTTC
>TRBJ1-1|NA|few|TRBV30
CAWRTGFNTEAFF
TGTGCCTGGAGGACAGGCTTCAACACTGAAGCTTTCTTT
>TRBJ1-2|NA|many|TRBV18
CASSPLTEQNYYGYTF
TGTGCCAGCTCACCACTTACGGAGCAGAATTACTATGGCTACACCTTC
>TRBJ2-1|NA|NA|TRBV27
CASSLFPGLGGNEQFF
TGTGCCAGCAGTTTATTCCCCGGACTAGGGGGAAATGAGCAGTTCTTC
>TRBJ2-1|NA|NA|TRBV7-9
CASRSNSYNEQFF
TGTGCCAGCAGGTCTAACTCGTACAATGAGCAGTTCTTC